This entry lists 9 T cell receptor beta chains sequenced from one sample in a study of T-cell memory formation after mild COVID-19. TCRdb itself ran the 5' RACE reads through MiXCR, one entry per CDR3 protein. The repertoire holds under 450,000 distinct CDR3 sequences, around an eighth seen once, with about 22% in the top ten. Source material: PBMCs or a T cell subset sorted from them (not recorded which). These receptors came from a man aged 18 to 30 who had mild COVID-19 (a few samples of this study predate the infection). Cell type and time point are not known.

This sequence joins TRBV20-1 and TRBJ1-1; a weak D match, TRBD1 (6 bases). The germline gives CDR1 DFQATT, CDR2 SNEGSKA (reference sequence). The CDR3 totals 14 residues. V lost 5 bases and J 7 bases, leaving 20 bases between the germline ends. The CDR3 sequence: CSARPPRGLDEAFF. The CDR3 DNA is TGCAGTGCTCGACCCCCCCGGGGGCTGGATGAAGCTTTCTTT.

Only a few counts were recorded for this clonotype. The gene calls are TRBV2 and TRBJ1-2, with unresolved D. Trimming cost V 3 bases and J 7 bases, with 6 bases left between them. The germline V gene encodes CDR1 SNHLY and CDR2 FYNNEI. This CDR3 is built from 11 residues. This CDR3 is CASSEFGGYTF. CDR3 in DNA: TGTGCCAGCAGTGAGTTTGGTGGCTACACCTTC.

This clonotype was counted at least ten times. This chain connects TRBV7-9 to TRBJ1-4; TRBD1 agrees at 7 bases. CDR3 length: 16 residues. After removal of 5 bases from V and 3 bases from J, the junction contained 9 bases not matched to a gene. Germline CDR1 and CDR2: SEHNR and FQNEAQ (reference sequence). The CDR3 region has the DNA TGTGCCAGCAGCCCCAATCTGGGACAGCCTAATGAAAAACTGTTTTTT. The encoded protein is CASSPNLGQPNEKLFF.

The chain employs TRBV28 and TRBJ1-2; 7 nucleotides agree with TRBD1. CDR1 and CDR2 from the germline V gene are MDHEN and SYDVKM. Losses at the gene ends were 6 bases for V and 4 bases for J; bases not matched to a gene: 11. The length of the CDR3 is 15 residues. CDR3 nucleotide sequence: TGTGCCAGCAGCCCTGGGACAGCTTTAACCTATGGCTACACCTTC. It translates to CASSPGTALTYGYTF.

CDR3 amino acids: CASSTVDRPTRTQYF. CDR3 nucleotides: TGTGCCAGCAGCACCGTCGACAGGCCGACAAGGACCCAGTACTTC. This chain links TRBV6-2 or TRBV6-3 with TRBJ2-5, with D perhaps TRBD1 (6 bases). CDR1 MNHEY and CDR2 SVGEGT come from the germline V gene. CDR3 size: 15 residues. Trimming shortened V by 6 bases and J by 7 bases, and 21 bases separated the two germline ends.

V is TRBV4-3 and J is TRBJ2-1, with 8 bases matching TRBD2. V lost 2 bases and J lost 9; bases outside the gene matches: 12. CDR1 and CDR2 (germline): LGHNA, YSLEER. This CDR3 is 16 amino acids long. This CDR3 reads CASSQLTGTSLAEQFF. The CDR3 nucleotides read TGCGCCAGCAGCCAACTAACGGGGACTAGTCTCGCTGAGCAGTTCTTC.

J is TRBJ2-7 and V is TRBV7-3; 7 bases map to TRBD1. With V trimmed by 2 bases and J by 2 bases, 3 bases remained unmatched. The germline gives CDR1 SGHTA, CDR2 FQGTGA. This CDR3 has 14 amino acids. The CDR3 reads CASSLPTGAYEQYV. The CDR3 coding sequence is TGTGCCAGCAGCTTACCAACAGGGGCCTACGAGCAGTACGTC.

The sample holds a few counts of this clonotype. The chain employs TRBV4-1 and TRBJ1-2, with 7 bases matching TRBD1. The CDR3 consists of 14 residues. V trimming: 0 bases; J trimming: 6 bases; junction bases outside the gene matches: 4. Germline loops: CDR1 MGHRA, CDR2 YSYEKL. The CDR3 sequence: CASSQERGQHGYTF. CDR3 in DNA: TGCGCCAGCAGCCAAGAGAGGGGGCAGCATGGCTACACCTTC.

This clonotype was counted between two and nine times. This chain connects TRBV3-1 to TRBJ1-6; D gene unclear. The CDR3 contains 17 residues. V dropped 0 bases and J dropped 5 bases, with 14 bases sitting between them. Germline CDR1 is LGHDT and CDR2 is YNNKEL (reference sequence). The CDR3 sequence: CASSQDLWRANNSPLHF. The CDR3 DNA sequence: TGTGCCAGCAGCCAAGATCTCTGGAGGGCAAATAATTCACCCCTCCACTTT.